This T cell receptor beta chain appears in the sequencing data of a study of OX40 agonist ivuxolimab in advanced cancers. Study background: Hepatocellular carcinoma, melanoma, renal cell or head and neck cancer occurred in dose-escalation patients.

This clone was found once. Its target is not known. The study's findings and limits: With doses of 0.1 to 3.0 mg/kg, CD4+ and CD8+ blood T cells had undergone clonal expansion by week 6.

Only in-frame clones appear in the TCRdb table, and some are missing; sequencing was by immunoSEQ multiplex PCR. The sample records fewer than 80,000 clones, more than 80% being singletons. Autoimmune disease history or systemic immunosuppression disqualified patients. The clonotype comes from an adult with an advanced solid tumor such as melanoma, head and neck, liver or kidney cancer. Here the sequenced sample was CD4+ or CD8+ T cells sorted from blood, taken in a trial of the OX40 agonist ivuxolimab.

The CDR3 sequence: CASSVGWTGELFF. The CDR3 DNA sequence: TGTGCCAGCAGCGTGGGTTGGACCGGGGAGCTGTTTTTT. This rearrangement joins TRBV28 to TRBJ2-2; D unresolved. The V and J ends lost 6 bases and 5 bases respectively, with 10 bases between them. The CDR3 has 13 residues. Germline V gene sequence: CDR1 MDHEN, CDR2 SYDVKM. The full variable domain, with the rest looked up from reference TRBV28 and TRBJ2-2, is DVKVTQSSRYLVKRTGEKVFLECVQDMDHENMFWYRQDPGLGLRLIYFSYDVKMKEKGDIPEGYSVSREKKERFSLILESASTNQTSMYLCASSVGWTGELFFGEGSRLTVL.